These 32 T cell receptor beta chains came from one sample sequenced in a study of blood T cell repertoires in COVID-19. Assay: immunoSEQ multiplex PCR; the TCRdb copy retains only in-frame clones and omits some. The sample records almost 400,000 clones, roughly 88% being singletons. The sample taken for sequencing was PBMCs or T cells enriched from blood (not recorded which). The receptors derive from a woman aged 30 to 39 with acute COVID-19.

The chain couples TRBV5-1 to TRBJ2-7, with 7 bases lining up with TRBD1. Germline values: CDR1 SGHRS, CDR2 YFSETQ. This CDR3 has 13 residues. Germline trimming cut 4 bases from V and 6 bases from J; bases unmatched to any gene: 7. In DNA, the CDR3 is TGCGCCAGCAGCCGCAATACAGGGGCCGAGCAGTACTTC. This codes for CASSRNTGAEQYF. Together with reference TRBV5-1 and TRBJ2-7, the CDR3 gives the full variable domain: KAGVTQTPRYLIKTRGQQVTLSCSPISGHRSVSWYQQTPGQGLQFLFEYFSETQRNKGNFPGRFSGRQFSNSRSEMNVSTLELGDSALYLCASSRNTGAEQYFGPGTRLTVT.

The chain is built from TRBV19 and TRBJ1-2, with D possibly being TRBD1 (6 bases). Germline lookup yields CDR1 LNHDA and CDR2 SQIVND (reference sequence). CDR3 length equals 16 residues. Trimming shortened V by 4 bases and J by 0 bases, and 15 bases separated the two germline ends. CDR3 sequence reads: CASSRSRTGSNYGYTF. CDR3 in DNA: TGTGCCAGTAGTAGATCCCGAACAGGGTCTAACTATGGCTACACCTTC.

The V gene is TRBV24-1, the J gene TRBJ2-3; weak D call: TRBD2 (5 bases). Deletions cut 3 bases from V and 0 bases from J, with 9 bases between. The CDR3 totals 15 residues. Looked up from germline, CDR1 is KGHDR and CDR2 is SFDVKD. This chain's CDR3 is CATSDRRLSTDTQYF. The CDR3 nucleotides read TGTGCCACCAGTGATCGGCGACTAAGCACAGATACGCAGTATTTT.

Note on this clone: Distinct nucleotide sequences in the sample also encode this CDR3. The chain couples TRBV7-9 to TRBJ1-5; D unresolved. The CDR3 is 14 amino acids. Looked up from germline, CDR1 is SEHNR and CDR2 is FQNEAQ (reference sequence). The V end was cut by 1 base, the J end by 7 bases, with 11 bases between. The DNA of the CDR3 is TGTGCCAGCAGCTTAGGGGGTGGAGGCCAGCCCCAGCATTTT. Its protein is CASSLGGGGQPQHF.

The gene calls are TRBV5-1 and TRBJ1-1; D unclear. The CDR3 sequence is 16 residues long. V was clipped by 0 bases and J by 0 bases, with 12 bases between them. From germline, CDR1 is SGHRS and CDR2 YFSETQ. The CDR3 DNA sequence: TGCGCCAGCAGCTTGGTTGGCAGGCCCATGAACACTGAAGCTTTCTTT. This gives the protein CASSLVGRPMNTEAFF.

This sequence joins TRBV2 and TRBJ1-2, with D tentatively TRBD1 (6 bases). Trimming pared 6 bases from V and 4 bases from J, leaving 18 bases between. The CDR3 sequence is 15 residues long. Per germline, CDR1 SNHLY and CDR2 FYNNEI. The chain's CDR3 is CASSLLGQAFYGYTF. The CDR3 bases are TGTGCCAGCAGCTTGTTGGGACAAGCATTCTATGGCTACACCTTC. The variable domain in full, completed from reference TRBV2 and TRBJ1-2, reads EPEVTQTPSHQVTQMGQEVILRCVPISNHLYFYWYRQILGQKVEFLVSFYNNEISEKSEIFDDQFSVERPDGSNFTLKIRSTKLEDSAMYFCASSLLGQAFYGYTFGSGTRLTVV.

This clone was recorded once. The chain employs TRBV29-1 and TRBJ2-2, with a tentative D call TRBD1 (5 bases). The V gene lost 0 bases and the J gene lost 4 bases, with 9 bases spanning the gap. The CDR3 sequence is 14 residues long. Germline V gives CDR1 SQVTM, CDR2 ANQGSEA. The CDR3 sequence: CSVEDEGATGELFF. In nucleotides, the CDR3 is TGCAGCGTTGAAGATGAAGGGGCCACCGGGGAGCTGTTTTTT.

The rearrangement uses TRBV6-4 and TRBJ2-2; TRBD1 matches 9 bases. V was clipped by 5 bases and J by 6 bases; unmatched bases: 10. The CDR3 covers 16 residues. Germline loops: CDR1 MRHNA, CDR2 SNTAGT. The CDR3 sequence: CASSSTGQGVAGELFF. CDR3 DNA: TGTGCCAGCAGTTCCACGGGACAGGGTGTGGCCGGGGAGCTGTTTTTT.

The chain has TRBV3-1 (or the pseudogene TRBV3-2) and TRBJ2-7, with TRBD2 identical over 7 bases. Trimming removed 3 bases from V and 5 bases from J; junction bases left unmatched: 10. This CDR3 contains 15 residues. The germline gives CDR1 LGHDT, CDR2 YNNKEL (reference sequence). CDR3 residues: CASSQTGRGSHEQYF. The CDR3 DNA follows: TGTGCCAGCAGCCAGACCGGGCGGGGGTCCCACGAGCAGTACTTC.

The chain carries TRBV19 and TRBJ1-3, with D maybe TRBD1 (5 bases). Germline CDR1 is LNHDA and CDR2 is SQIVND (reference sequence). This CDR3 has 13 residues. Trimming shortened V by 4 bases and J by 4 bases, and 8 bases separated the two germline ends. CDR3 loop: CASSTGSGNTIYF. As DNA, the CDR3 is TGTGCCAGTAGTACAGGGTCGGGAAACACCATATATTTT.

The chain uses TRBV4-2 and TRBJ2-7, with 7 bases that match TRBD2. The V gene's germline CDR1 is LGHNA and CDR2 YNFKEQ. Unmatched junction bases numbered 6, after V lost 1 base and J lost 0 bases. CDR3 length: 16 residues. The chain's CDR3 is CASSQASGRDSYEQYF. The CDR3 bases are TGTGCCAGCAGCCAAGCTAGTGGGAGGGACTCCTACGAGCAGTACTTC.

The CDR3 bases are TGCGCCAGCAGCCAAATACAGGGGGCGAGGGAGCAGTACTTC. Translated: CASSQIQGAREQYF. The genes are TRBV4-1 and TRBJ2-7; TRBD1 matches at 9 bases. V trimming: 2 bases; J trimming: 7 bases; junction bases outside the gene matches: 6. The CDR3 covers 14 residues. In germline, CDR1 is MGHRA, CDR2 YSYEKL.

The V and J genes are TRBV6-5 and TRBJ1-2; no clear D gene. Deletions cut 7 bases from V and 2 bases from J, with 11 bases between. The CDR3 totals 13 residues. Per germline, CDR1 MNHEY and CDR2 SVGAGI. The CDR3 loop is CASTLNWNYGYTF. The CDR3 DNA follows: TGTGCCAGCACTCTCAACTGGAACTATGGCTACACCTTC.

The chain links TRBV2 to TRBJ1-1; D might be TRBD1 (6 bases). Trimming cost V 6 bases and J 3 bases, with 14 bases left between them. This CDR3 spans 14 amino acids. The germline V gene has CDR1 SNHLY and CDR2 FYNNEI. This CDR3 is CASRDSPGDTEAFF. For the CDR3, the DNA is TGTGCCAGCAGGGACAGTCCAGGCGACACTGAAGCTTTCTTT.

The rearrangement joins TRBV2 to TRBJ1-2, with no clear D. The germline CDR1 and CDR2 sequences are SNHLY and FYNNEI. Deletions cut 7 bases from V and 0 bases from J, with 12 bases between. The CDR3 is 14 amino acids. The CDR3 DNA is TGTGCCAGCATTTCGGGGAATGCTAACTATGGCTACACCTTC. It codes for CASISGNANYGYTF. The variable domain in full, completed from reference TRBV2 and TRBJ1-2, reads EPEVTQTPSHQVTQMGQEVILRCVPISNHLYFYWYRQILGQKVEFLVSFYNNEISEKSEIFDDQFSVERPDGSNFTLKIRSTKLEDSAMYFCASISGNANYGYTFGSGTRLTVV.

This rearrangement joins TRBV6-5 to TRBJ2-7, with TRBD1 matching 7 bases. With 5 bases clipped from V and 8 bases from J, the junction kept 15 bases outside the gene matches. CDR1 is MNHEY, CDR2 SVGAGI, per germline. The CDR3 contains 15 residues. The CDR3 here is CASSLGQEKVGKQYF. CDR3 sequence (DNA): TGTGCCAGCAGTCTCGGACAGGAGAAGGTTGGGAAGCAGTACTTC.

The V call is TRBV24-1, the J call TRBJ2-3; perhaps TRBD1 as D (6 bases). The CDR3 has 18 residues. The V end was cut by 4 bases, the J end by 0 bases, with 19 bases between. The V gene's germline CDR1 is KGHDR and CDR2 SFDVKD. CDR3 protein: CATSDPRTADSSTDTQYF. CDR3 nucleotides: TGTGCCACCAGTGACCCCAGGACAGCTGATTCTAGCACAGATACGCAGTATTTT.

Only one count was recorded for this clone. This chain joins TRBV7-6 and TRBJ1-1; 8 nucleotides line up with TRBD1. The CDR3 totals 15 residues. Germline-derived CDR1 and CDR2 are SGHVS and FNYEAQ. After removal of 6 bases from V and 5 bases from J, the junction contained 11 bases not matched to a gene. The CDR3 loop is CASSVFGQGGTEAFF. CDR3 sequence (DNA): TGTGCCAGCAGTGTCTTCGGACAGGGTGGTACTGAAGCTTTCTTT.

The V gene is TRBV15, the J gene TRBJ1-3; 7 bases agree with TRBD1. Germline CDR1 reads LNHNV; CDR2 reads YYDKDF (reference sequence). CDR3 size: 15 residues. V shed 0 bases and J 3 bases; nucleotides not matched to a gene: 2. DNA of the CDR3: TGTGCCACCAGCAGAGATAACAGGGGTGGAAACACCATATATTTT. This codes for CATSRDNRGGNTIYF.

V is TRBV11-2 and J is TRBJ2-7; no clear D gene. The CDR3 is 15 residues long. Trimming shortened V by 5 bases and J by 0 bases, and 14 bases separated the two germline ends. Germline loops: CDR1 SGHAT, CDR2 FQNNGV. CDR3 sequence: CASSVDLHTSYEQYF. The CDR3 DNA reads TGTGCCAGCAGCGTTGATTTACACACCTCCTACGAGCAGTACTTC.

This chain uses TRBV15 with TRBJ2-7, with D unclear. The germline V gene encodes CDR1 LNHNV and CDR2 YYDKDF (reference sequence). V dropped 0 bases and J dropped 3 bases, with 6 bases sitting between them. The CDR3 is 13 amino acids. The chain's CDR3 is CATSRDFIYEQYF. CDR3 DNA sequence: TGTGCCACCAGCAGAGATTTCATCTACGAGCAGTACTTC.

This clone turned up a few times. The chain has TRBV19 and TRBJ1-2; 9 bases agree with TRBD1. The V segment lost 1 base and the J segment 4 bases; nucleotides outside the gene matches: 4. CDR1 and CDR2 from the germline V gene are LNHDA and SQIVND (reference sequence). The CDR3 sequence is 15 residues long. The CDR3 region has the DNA TGTGCCAGTAGTATAGCCCGGGACAGGGTCTATGGCTACACCTTC. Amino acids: CASSIARDRVYGYTF.

The CDR3 region has the DNA TGTGCCAGCAGCCAAGTGTCGGGACAGGGTATCTACGAGCAGTACTTC. Its translation is CASSQVSGQGIYEQYF. The chain couples TRBV4-2 to TRBJ2-7; 9 bases agree with TRBD1. The CDR3 is 16 residues long. Germline V gene sequence: CDR1 LGHNA, CDR2 YNFKEQ. V lost 1 base to trimming and J lost 3 bases; unmatched junction nucleotides: 7.

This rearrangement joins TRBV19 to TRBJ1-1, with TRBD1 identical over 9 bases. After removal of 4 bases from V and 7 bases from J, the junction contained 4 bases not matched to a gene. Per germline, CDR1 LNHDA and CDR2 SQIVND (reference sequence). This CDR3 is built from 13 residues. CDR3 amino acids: CASSTGTGSEAFF. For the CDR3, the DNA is TGTGCCAGTAGTACCGGGACAGGGAGTGAAGCTTTCTTT.

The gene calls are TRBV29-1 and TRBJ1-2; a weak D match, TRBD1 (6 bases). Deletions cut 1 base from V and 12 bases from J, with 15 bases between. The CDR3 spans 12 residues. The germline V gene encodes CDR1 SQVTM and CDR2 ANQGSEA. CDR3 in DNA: TGCAGCGTTGAAGTAATGACAGGAGGAGACACCTTC. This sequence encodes CSVEVMTGGDTF.

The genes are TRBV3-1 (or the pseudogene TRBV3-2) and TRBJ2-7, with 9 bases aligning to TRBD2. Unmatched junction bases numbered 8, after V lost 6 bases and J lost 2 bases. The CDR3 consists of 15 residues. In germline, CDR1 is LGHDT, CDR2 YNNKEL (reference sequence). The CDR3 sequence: CASSKAGGNTYEQYF. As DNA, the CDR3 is TGTGCCAGCAGTAAAGCGGGGGGCAATACCTACGAGCAGTACTTC.

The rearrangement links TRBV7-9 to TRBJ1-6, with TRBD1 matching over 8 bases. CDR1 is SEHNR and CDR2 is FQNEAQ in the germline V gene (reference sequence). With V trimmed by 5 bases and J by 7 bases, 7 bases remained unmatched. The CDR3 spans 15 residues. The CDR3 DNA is TGTGCCAGCAGCCCTACGACAGGGGTGAATTCACCCCTCCACTTT. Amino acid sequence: CASSPTTGVNSPLHF.

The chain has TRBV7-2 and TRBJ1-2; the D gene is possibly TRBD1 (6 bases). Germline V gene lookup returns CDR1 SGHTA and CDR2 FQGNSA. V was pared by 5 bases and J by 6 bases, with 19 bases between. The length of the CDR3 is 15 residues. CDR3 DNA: TGTGCCAGCAGCCCCGGACAGATACCCCTAAATGGCTACACCTTC. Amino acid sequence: CASSPGQIPLNGYTF.

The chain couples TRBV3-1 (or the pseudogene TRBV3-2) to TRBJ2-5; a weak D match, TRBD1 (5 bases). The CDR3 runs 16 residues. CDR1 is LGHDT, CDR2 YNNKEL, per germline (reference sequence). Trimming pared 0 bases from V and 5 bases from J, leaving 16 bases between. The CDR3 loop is CASSQDGREIVETQYF. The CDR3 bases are TGTGCCAGCAGCCAAGACGGCAGGGAAATCGTTGAGACCCAGTACTTC.

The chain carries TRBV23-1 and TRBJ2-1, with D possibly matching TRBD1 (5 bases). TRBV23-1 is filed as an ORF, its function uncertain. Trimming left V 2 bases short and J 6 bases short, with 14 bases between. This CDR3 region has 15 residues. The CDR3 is CASSQGQGRVNEQFF. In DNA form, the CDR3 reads TGCGCCAGCAGTCAAGGGCAGGGAAGGGTCAATGAGCAGTTCTTC.

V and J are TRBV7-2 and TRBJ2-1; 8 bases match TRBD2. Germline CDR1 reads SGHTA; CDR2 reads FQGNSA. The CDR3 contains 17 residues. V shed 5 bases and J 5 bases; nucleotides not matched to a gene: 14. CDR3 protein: CASSVQLGRGVHNEQFF. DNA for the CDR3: TGTGCCAGCAGCGTCCAACTTGGGCGGGGGGTCCACAATGAGCAGTTCTTC.

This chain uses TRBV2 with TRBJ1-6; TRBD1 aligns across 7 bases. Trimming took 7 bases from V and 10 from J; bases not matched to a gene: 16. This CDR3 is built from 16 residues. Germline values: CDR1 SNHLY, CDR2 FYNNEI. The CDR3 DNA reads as TGTGCCAGCAAGGGGGCCGTCCAGGGGGGTCTGTCACCCCTCCACTTT. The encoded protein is CASKGAVQGGLSPLHF.